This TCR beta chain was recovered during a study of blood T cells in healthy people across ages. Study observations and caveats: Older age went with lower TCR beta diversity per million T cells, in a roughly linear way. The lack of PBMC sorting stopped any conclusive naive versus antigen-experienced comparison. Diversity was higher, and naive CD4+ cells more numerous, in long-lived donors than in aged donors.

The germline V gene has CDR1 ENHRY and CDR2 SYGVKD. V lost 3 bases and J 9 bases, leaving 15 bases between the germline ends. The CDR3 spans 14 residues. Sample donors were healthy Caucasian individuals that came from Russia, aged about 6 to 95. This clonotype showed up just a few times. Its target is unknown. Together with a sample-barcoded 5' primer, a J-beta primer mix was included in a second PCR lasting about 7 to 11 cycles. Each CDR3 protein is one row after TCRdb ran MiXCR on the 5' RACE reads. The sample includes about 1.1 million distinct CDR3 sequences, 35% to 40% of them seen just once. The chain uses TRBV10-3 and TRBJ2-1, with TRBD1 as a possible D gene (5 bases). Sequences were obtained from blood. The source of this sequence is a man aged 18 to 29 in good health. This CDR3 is CAISDAQIDSEQFF. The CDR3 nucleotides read TGTGCCATCAGTGACGCGCAGATAGACAGTGAGCAGTTCTTC.